The text below deals with one T cell receptor beta chain. CDR1 is SGHDT and CDR2 is YYEEEE in the germline V gene. The CDR3 is 14 amino acids. V was cut by 10 bases and J by 1 base, with 17 bases left in between. Specified time point: newly diagnosed GD, antithyroid drugs for less than 3 months. PBMC-derived RNA was used for the TCR library. Through Arm-PCR of CDR3 regions and iRepertoire HTBI primers, TCR beta libraries were built. Original processing notes: Sequenced samples collectively carried about 62 TRBV and some 15 TRBJ segments. MiXCR, run by TCRdb on the multiplex PCR reads, gives a single entry per CDR3 protein. The V and J calls and clone size are TCRdb's, not the authors'. The data show more than 450,000 distinct CDR3 sequences, around 13% seen once. These data belong to a study of regulatory T cells in long-lasting Graves disease. The same sample was also used in a study of T cells in Graves' hyperthyroidism and ophthalmopathy.

The receptor was isolated from a woman in her twenties or thirties with Graves disease. This rearrangement joins TRBV5-6 to TRBJ1-1; no definite D call. The sample here was peripheral blood mononuclear cells (PBMCs), taken at new diagnosis, from a patient treated with antithyroid drugs. CDR3 residues: CARNPIPTNTEAFF. The CDR3 nucleotides read TGTGCCCGCAACCCCATCCCCACGAACACTGAAGCTTTCTTT.